These 31 T cell receptor beta chains were all obtained from the same sample, sequenced in a study of blood T cell repertoires in COVID-19. Libraries were prepared by immunoSEQ multiplex PCR; TCRdb keeps only in-frame clonotypes and omits some of them. This table holds 110,000 or so clones, more than 80% found once. Sequencing was carried out using peripheral blood. These receptors were collected from a woman between 40 and 50 years old with acute or convalescent COVID-19.

The rearrangement uses TRBV4-1 and TRBJ1-2, with TRBD1 matching 7 bases. The ends lost 0 bases at V and 2 bases at J; junction bases unmatched: 9. The CDR3 extends over 17 amino acids. Germline V CDR1 and CDR2: MGHRA, YSYEKL. Here the CDR3 DNA reads TGCGCCAGCAGCCAAGATGAATCTCCGGGACAGAACTATGGCTACACCTTC. Protein sequence: CASSQDESPGQNYGYTF.

This chain joins TRBV2 and TRBJ1-6, with a weak D call TRBD1 (6 bases). Per the germline V gene, CDR1 is SNHLY and CDR2 is FYNNEI. V shed 7 bases and J shed 6 bases, with 10 bases lying between them. CDR3 length: 13 residues. The CDR3 loop is CASTDSLNSPLHF. Written as DNA, the CDR3 is TGTGCCAGCACGGACAGCCTTAATTCACCCCTCCACTTT.

The J gene is TRBJ2-5, the V gene TRBV27; maybe TRBD2 (6 bases). V was cut by 9 bases and J by 5 bases, with 25 bases left in between. The germline CDR1 and CDR2 sequences are MNHEY and SMNVEV (reference sequence). The CDR3 has 16 amino acids. In DNA, the CDR3 is TGTGCCAGTAGGTCGGAGGGCCTGAGACCCTCGGAGACCCAGTACTTC. Its translation is CASRSEGLRPSETQYF.

The chain carries TRBV19 and TRBJ1-5; 10 bases are a match to TRBD1. Germline CDR1 reads LNHDA; CDR2 reads SQIVND (reference sequence). The length of the CDR3 is 16 residues. V dropped 5 bases and J dropped 6; count of bases not matched to a gene: 10. CDR3: CASSYRGQGDVQPQHF. Here the CDR3 DNA reads TGTGCCAGTAGTTACAGAGGACAGGGGGACGTTCAGCCCCAGCATTTT.

The chain is built from TRBV2 and TRBJ2-7, with TRBD1 as a possible D gene (6 bases). Trimming took off 5 bases at V and 4 bases at J, with 18 bases between the two ends. The CDR3 is 15 amino acids. Germline assignment: CDR1 SNHLY and CDR2 FYNNEI. CDR3 in DNA: TGTGCCAGCAGTTATGGTCGGGGCAGGGGATACGAGCAGTACTTC. This translates into CASSYGRGRGYEQYF. Drawing the rest from reference TRBV2 and TRBJ2-7, the complete variable domain is EPEVTQTPSHQVTQMGQEVILRCVPISNHLYFYWYRQILGQKVEFLVSFYNNEISEKSEIFDDQFSVERPDGSNFTLKIRSTKLEDSAMYFCASSYGRGRGYEQYFGPGTRLTVT.

The V gene is TRBV5-1, the J gene TRBJ2-3; D possibly corresponds to TRBD2 (6 bases). Trimming cost V 6 bases and J 6 bases, with 14 bases left between them. The CDR3 covers 13 residues. Germline V gene data show CDR1 as SGHRS and CDR2 as YFSETQ. The CDR3 loop is CASNVEGLDTQYF. The CDR3 nucleotides read TGCGCCAGCAACGTGGAGGGTTTGGATACGCAGTATTTT.

The chain joins TRBV11-1 to TRBJ1-1; D not certain. CDR1 and CDR2 from the germline V gene are SGHAT and FQDESV (reference sequence). The CDR3 sequence is 14 residues long. Trimming cost V 1 base and J 4 bases, with 10 bases left between them. Here the CDR3 DNA reads TGTGCCAGCAGCTTAGTTTCTACCGGCACTGAAGCTTTCTTT. Its translation is CASSLVSTGTEAFF.

The chain couples TRBV12-5 to TRBJ1-5; D not certain. V lost 8 bases and J 2 bases, leaving 16 bases between the germline ends. The CDR3 runs 15 residues. Germline V gene lookup returns CDR1 LGHNT and CDR2 FRNRAP. The CDR3 spells CASRGSSRRNQPQHF. The CDR3 DNA reads as TGTGCTAGTAGAGGATCCTCACGGCGCAATCAGCCCCAGCATTTT.

The genes are TRBV3-1 (or the pseudogene TRBV3-2) and TRBJ2-1; TRBD2 matches at 9 bases. V shed 1 base, J shed 3 bases, and the junction held 4 bases outside the gene matches. In germline, CDR1 is LGHDT, CDR2 YNNKEL (reference sequence). This CDR3 region has 16 residues. The CDR3 DNA is TGTGCCAGCAGCCAAGGAACTAGCGGGCTCTACAATGAGCAGTTCTTC. It yields the protein CASSQGTSGLYNEQFF.

Only one count was recorded for this clone. The V call is TRBV6-6, the J call TRBJ2-3, with D uncertain. V was shortened by 2 bases and J by 2 bases, with 8 bases between the two germline ends. This CDR3 spans 14 amino acids. Germline V gene data show CDR1 as MNHNY and CDR2 as SVGAGI (reference sequence). The chain's CDR3 is CASSYTGYTDTQYF. The CDR3 nucleotides read TGTGCCAGCAGTTACACGGGTTACACAGATACGCAGTATTTT.

J is TRBJ2-7 and V is TRBV10-1, with D hard to call. V lost 2 bases, J lost 3 bases, and 11 bases lay in between. Germline values: CDR1 WNHNN, CDR2 SYGVQD (reference sequence). The CDR3 has 14 amino acids. CDR3 in amino acids: CASSEERDGYEQYF. CDR3 in DNA: TGCGCCAGCAGTGAGGAGCGCGACGGCTACGAGCAGTACTTC.

This clone was seen a few times. The chain employs TRBV10-3 and TRBJ2-2; D perhaps matches TRBD2 (7 bases). CDR3 length: 13 amino acids. CDR1 is ENHRY, CDR2 SYGVKD, per germline. Trimming shortened V by 11 bases and J by 6 bases, and 16 bases separated the two germline ends. CDR3 nucleotides: TGTGCCGCCAAGGGGGGGTCCGCCGGGGAGCTGTTTTTT. It encodes CAAKGGSAGELFF.

The rearrangement links TRBV5-1 to TRBJ2-7, with 8 bases aligning to TRBD2. Losses at the gene ends were 4 bases for V and 7 bases for J; bases not matched to a gene: 7. From germline, CDR1 is SGHRS and CDR2 YFSETQ. The CDR3 loop spans 13 amino acids. CDR3 nucleotides: TGCGCCAGCAGCGCCCGGGGGGGCAGTGAGCAGTACTTC. Its protein is CASSARGGSEQYF.

V gene TRBV19 combines with J gene TRBJ2-5; D may be TRBD2 (5 bases). Trimming stripped 10 bases from V and 3 bases from J, with 15 bases between. The CDR3 sequence is 13 residues long. Looked up from germline, CDR1 is LNHDA and CDR2 is SQIVND (reference sequence). The CDR3 DNA reads TGTGCCACCGTGGGTTCTAGCAAAGAGACCCAGTACTTC. It translates to CATVGSSKETQYF. The variable domain in full, completed from reference TRBV19 and TRBJ2-5, reads DGGITQSPKYLFRKEGQNVTLSCEQNLNHDAMYWYRQDPGQGLRLIYYSQIVNDFQKGDIAEGYSVSREKKESFPLTVTSAQKNPTAFYLCATVGSSKETQYFGPGTRLLVL.

This chain links TRBV30 with TRBJ1-4, with TRBD1 identical over 7 bases. The germline gives CDR1 GTSNPN, CDR2 SVGIG (reference sequence). The CDR3 is 15 residues long. J gave up 1 base and V 2 bases, and 4 bases lay outside the gene matches. In DNA, the CDR3 is TGTGCCTGGAGTAAGACAGGGTTAACTAATGAAAAACTGTTTTTT. This gives the protein CAWSKTGLTNEKLFF.

V gene TRBV12-3 or TRBV12-4 combines with J gene TRBJ1-1; D remains unclear. Between the trimmed V and J ends, which lost 1 base and 5 bases, there was a span of 8 bases. The CDR3 runs to 13 residues. CDR3 amino acids: CASSLGRETEAFF. The CDR3 nucleotides read TGTGCCAGCAGTTTAGGACGGGAGACTGAAGCTTTCTTT.

This sequence joins TRBV28 and TRBJ1-2; 8 bases fit TRBD1. This CDR3 is 12 amino acids long. V was clipped by 5 bases and J by 8 bases; unmatched bases: 4. Per the germline V gene, CDR1 is MDHEN and CDR2 is SYDVKM. The CDR3 DNA sequence: TGTGCCAGCAGTCTGGACAGGGAGGGCTACACCTTC. This encodes CASSLDREGYTF.

The chain links TRBV7-2 to TRBJ1-2, with 9 bases fitting TRBD1. Germline loops: CDR1 SGHTA, CDR2 FQGNSA. The CDR3 is made up of 15 amino acids. Losses at the gene ends were 4 bases for V and 7 bases for J; bases not matched to a gene: 10. The CDR3 DNA sequence: TGTGCCAGCAGCTATTTTGGCCGGGACAGGGTTGGCTACACCTTC. Protein product: CASSYFGRDRVGYTF.

This clone was recorded only once. This chain uses TRBV30 with TRBJ1-2; 9 positions match TRBD1. The germline V gene has CDR1 GTSNPN and CDR2 SVGIG (reference sequence). V lost 1 base and J lost 8; bases outside the gene matches: 8. CDR3 size: 14 residues. The CDR3 nucleotides read TGTGCCTGGAGTGGCTGGACAGGGGATCAGGGCTACACCTTC. Protein product: CAWSGWTGDQGYTF. Full variable domain (remainder filled in from reference TRBV30 and TRBJ1-2): SQTIHQWPATLVQPVGSPLSLECTVEGTSNPNLYWYRQAAGRGLQLLFYSVGIGQISSEVPQNLSASRPQDRQFILSSKKLLLSDSGFYLCAWSGWTGDQGYTFGSGTRLTVV.

The chain combines TRBV19 with TRBJ1-2; D possibly corresponds to TRBD1 (5 bases). The CDR3 loop spans 13 amino acids. Germline CDR1 reads LNHDA; CDR2 reads SQIVND (reference sequence). Trimming removed 6 bases from V and 4 bases from J, with 12 bases in between. DNA for the CDR3: TGTGCCAGTAGCCCCGACAGTTTCTATGGCTACACCTTC. Translated, it gives CASSPDSFYGYTF. The entire variable domain, with the rest obtained from reference TRBV19 and TRBJ1-2, is as follows: DGGITQSPKYLFRKEGQNVTLSCEQNLNHDAMYWYRQDPGQGLRLIYYSQIVNDFQKGDIAEGYSVSREKKESFPLTVTSAQKNPTAFYLCASSPDSFYGYTFGSGTRLTVV.

The chain combines TRBV30 with TRBJ2-4; D not resolved. The CDR3 runs to 12 residues. Germline CDR1 is GTSNPN and CDR2 is SVGIG (reference sequence). The ends were cut back, 2 bases at V and 6 bases at J, with 8 bases in the middle. Here the CDR3 reads CAWSPRSNIQYF. The CDR3 DNA follows: TGTGCCTGGAGTCCCAGGTCAAACATTCAGTACTTC.

This clone showed up just once. This chain links TRBV7-4 with TRBJ2-7, with 11 bases that match TRBD1. J gave up 4 bases and V 4 bases, and 6 bases lay outside the gene matches. This CDR3 has 15 residues. Per the germline V gene, CDR1 is SGHVT and CDR2 is SQSDAQ. CDR3 nucleotides: TGTGCCAGCAGCTGGGACAGGGGGTCGCTATACGAGCAGTACTTC. This codes for CASSWDRGSLYEQYF.

The chain employs TRBV29-1 and TRBJ1-4; D gene ambiguous. Germline CDR1 SQVTM, CDR2 ANQGSEA. With 5 bases removed from V and 0 bases from J, the gap between germline ends came to 13 bases. The CDR3 has 15 residues. Here the CDR3 DNA reads TGCAGCGTTCTGTCCGAGGGTGCAACTAATGAAAAACTGTTTTTT. It translates to CSVLSEGATNEKLFF.

The V gene is TRBV14, the J gene TRBJ2-2; 7 positions agree with TRBD2. The CDR3 sequence is 19 residues long. Germline V gene data show CDR1 as SGHDN and CDR2 as FVKESK. V dropped 1 base and J dropped 1; count of bases not matched to a gene: 12. The CDR3 region has the DNA TGTGCCAGCAGCCAAGTTTTGGGTCTAGCGGACAAGAACACCGGGGAGCTGTTTTTT. This encodes CASSQVLGLADKNTGELFF.

The genes are TRBV6-5 and TRBJ1-2; D might be TRBD1 (5 bases). Germline V gene lookup returns CDR1 MNHEY and CDR2 SVGAGI. This CDR3 contains 15 residues. The germline V and J ends were trimmed by 5 bases and 8 bases, with 21 bases remaining between them. The CDR3, as DNA: TGTGCCAGCAGTCCTTCCGCGGGGCGGGCTCCAGGCTACACCTTC. Translation gives CASSPSAGRAPGYTF.

The chain links TRBV9 to TRBJ1-2, with D possibly matching TRBD1 (5 bases). CDR1 is SGDLS, CDR2 YYNGEE, per germline. V was pared by 0 bases and J by 4 bases, with 10 bases between. The CDR3 has 14 amino acids. The CDR3 DNA follows: TGTGCCAGCAGCGTAGGCAGGGTTCCCTATGGCTACACCTTC. This encodes CASSVGRVPYGYTF.

The chain employs TRBV5-4 and TRBJ2-7; 11 nucleotides agree with TRBD2. Germline V CDR1 and CDR2: SGHNT, YYREEE (reference sequence). CDR3 size: 17 residues. The trim removed 1 base at V and 7 bases at J, leaving 13 bases unmatched. In DNA, the CDR3 is TGTGCCAGCAGCTTGTTAACCCTAGCGGGGGGCCACCGAGAGCAGTACTTC. It encodes CASSLLTLAGGHREQYF.

The chain's CDR3 is CASSPDRVGYTF. In DNA form, the CDR3 reads TGTGCCAGCAGCCCGGACAGGGTAGGCTACACCTTC. This chain joins TRBV3-1 (or the pseudogene TRBV3-2) and TRBJ1-2; 8 bases line up with TRBD1. Germline trimming cut 4 bases from V and 8 bases from J; bases unmatched to any gene: 3. The CDR3 length is 12 residues. CDR1 and CDR2 (germline): LGHDT, YNNKEL (reference sequence).

The chain is built from TRBV24-1 and TRBJ1-2, with D possibly being TRBD1 (5 bases). V was clipped by 6 bases and J by 4 bases, with 17 bases between them. Germline loops: CDR1 KGHDR, CDR2 SFDVKD. The CDR3 is 15 residues long. The CDR3 sequence: CATSPPGPGPYGYTF. CDR3 bases: TGTGCCACCAGTCCACCCGGGCCAGGGCCCTATGGCTACACCTTC.

This clone was counted only a few times. The chain recombines TRBV9 with TRBJ2-1, with 7 bases aligning to TRBD2. The ends lost 0 bases at V and 5 bases at J; junction bases unmatched: 5. The CDR3 runs 15 residues. Germline values: CDR1 SGDLS, CDR2 YYNGEE. The CDR3 DNA is TGTGCCAGCAGCGTAGCTCCCGGGACTAACAATGAGCAGTTCTTC. Its translation is CASSVAPGTNNEQFF.

V gene TRBV21-1 combines with J gene TRBJ2-6; the table's D call, TRBD1, was not checked against the DNA. TRBV21-1 is reported as a pseudogene. This CDR3 has 18 residues. Here the CDR3 reads CASSRTGTPKSGANVLTF. The CDR3 coding sequence is TGTGCCAGCAGCAGGACCGGGACACCCAAATCTGGGGCCAACGTCCTGACTTTC.